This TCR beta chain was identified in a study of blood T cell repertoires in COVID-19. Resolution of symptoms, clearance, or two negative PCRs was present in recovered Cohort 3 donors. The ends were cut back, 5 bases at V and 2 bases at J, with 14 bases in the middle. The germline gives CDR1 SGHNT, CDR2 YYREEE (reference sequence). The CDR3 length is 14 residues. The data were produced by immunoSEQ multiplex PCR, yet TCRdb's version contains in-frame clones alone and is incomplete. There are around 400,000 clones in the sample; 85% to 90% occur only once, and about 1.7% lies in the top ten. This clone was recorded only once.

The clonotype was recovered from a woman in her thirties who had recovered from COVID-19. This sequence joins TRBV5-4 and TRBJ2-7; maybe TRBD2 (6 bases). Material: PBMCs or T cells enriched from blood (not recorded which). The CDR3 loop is CASSPRPGAYEQYF. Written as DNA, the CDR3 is TGTGCCAGCAGTCCCCGGCCGGGAGCCTACGAGCAGTACTTC.